This T cell receptor beta chain emerged from a study of siplizumab effects on memory and regulatory T cells. V dropped 4 bases and J dropped 3 bases, with 11 bases sitting between them. In germline, CDR1 is SGDLS, CDR2 YYNGEE. The length of the CDR3 is 14 residues. Profiled with immunoSEQ multiplex PCR; TCRdb holds only in-frame clones, not every one. The table has about 100,000 clones, about 94% seen once. The sample consisted of non-Treg CD4+ T cells sorted from blood. The rearrangement uses TRBV9 and TRBJ2-4, with D possibly matching TRBD2 (6 bases). The clonotype comes from a human donor in good health. For the CDR3, the DNA is TGTGCCAGCAGCCCCGGGGGTGTCAAAAACATTCAGTACTTC. Translating it yields CASSPGGVKNIQYF.